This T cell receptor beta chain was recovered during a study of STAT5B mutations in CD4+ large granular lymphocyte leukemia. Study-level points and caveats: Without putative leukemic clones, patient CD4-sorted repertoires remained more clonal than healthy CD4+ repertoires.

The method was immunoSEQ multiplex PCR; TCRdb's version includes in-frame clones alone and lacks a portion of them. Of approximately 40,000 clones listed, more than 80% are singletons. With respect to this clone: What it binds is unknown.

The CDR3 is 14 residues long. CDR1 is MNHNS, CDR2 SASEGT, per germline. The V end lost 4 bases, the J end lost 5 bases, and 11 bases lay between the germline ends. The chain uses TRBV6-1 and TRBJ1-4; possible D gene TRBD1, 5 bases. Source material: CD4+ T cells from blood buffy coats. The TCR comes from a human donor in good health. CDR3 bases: TGTGCCAGCAGTGCGACAGAGGGGAATGAAAAACTGTTTTTT. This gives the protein CASSATEGNEKLFF.